This T cell receptor (beta chain) was sequenced for a study of immune evolution from preneoplasia to lung adenocarcinoma. Here immunoSEQ multiplex PCR was the method, and the copy in TCRdb shows in-frame clones only, minus some. The sample has about 5,700 clones; around 81% are singletons. From germline, CDR1 is SGHVS and CDR2 FQNEAQ. The V end was cut by 3 bases, the J end by 0 bases, with 6 bases between. CDR3 length: 15 amino acids. The receptor was derived from a person between 50 and 69 years old with lung adenocarcinoma. This chain links TRBV7-8 with TRBJ2-6, with no clear D. The material sequenced was FFPE normal lung tissue adjacent to the tumor. CDR3 sequence reads: CASSFSFSGANVLTF. The CDR3 coding sequence is TGTGCCAGCAGCTTCTCCTTCTCTGGGGCCAACGTCCTGACTTTC.